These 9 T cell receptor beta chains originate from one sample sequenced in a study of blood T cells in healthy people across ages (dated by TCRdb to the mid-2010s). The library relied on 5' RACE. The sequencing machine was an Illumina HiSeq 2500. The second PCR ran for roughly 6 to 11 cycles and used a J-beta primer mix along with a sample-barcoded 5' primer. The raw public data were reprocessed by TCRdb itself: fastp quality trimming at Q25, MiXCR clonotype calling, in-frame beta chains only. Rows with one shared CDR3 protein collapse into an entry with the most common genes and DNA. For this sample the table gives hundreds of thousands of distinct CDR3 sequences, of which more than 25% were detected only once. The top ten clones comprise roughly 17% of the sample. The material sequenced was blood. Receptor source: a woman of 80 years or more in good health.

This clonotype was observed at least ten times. CDR3 nucleotide sequence: TGTGCCAGCAGCTTAGCGAACTCAAGGCAGGGGGCCTACGAGCAGTACTTC. Translated, it gives CASSLANSRQGAYEQYF. The chain recombines TRBV7-2 with TRBJ2-7; 7 bases are a match to TRBD1. The CDR3 is made up of 17 amino acids. V trimming: 0 bases; J trimming: 2 bases; junction bases outside the gene matches: 10. Per the germline V gene, CDR1 is SGHTA and CDR2 is FQGNSA.

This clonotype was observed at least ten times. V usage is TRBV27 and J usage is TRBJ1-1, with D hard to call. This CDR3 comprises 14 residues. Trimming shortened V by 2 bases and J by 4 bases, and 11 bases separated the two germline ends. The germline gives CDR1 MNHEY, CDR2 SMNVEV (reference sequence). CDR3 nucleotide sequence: TGTGCCAGCAGTTTAAACAGTTGGAGCACTGAAGCTTTCTTT. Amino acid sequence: CASSLNSWSTEAFF.

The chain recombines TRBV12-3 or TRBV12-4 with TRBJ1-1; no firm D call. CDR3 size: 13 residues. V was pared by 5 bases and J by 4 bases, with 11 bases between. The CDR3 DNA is TGTGCCAGCAGTGCCAACCTGGGCACTGAAGCTTTCTTT. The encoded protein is CASSANLGTEAFF.

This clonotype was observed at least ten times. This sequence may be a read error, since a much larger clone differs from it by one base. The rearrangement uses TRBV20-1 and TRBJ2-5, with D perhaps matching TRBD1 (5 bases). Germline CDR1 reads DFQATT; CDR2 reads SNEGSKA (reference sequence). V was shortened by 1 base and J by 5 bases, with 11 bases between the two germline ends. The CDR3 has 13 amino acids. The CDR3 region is CSARGPRGETQYF. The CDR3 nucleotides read TGCAGTGCTAGAGGTCCTAGGGGCGAGACCCAGTACTTC.

CDR3 loop: CATSETGVGSNQPQHF. The CDR3 DNA sequence: TGTGCCACCAGTGAGACAGGGGTGGGGAGCAATCAGCCCCAGCATTTT. V and J are TRBV24-1 and TRBJ1-5, with 8 bases matching TRBD1. Per germline, CDR1 KGHDR and CDR2 SFDVKD. Trimming cost V 4 bases and J 1 base; bases outside gene matches: 5. This CDR3 comprises 16 residues.

This CDR3 is CASSAGSGGPYEQYF. CDR3 sequence (DNA): TGCGCCAGCAGCGCGGGTAGCGGGGGTCCCTACGAGCAGTACTTC. The J gene is TRBJ2-7, the V gene TRBV5-1; 9 bases line up with TRBD2. Germline CDR1 SGHRS, CDR2 YFSETQ. The trim removed 4 bases at V and 2 bases at J, leaving 7 bases unmatched. The CDR3 has 15 residues.

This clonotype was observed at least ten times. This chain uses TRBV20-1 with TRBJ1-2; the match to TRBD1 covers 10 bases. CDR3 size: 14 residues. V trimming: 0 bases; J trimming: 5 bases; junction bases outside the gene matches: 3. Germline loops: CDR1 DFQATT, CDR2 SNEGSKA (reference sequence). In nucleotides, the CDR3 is TGCAGTGCTAGAGACGACAGGGGGCCGTATGGCTACACCTTC. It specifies CSARDDRGPYGYTF.

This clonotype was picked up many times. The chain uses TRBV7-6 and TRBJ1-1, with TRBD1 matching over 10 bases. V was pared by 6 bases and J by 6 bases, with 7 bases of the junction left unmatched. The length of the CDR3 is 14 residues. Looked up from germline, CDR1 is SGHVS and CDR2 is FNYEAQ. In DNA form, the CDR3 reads TGTGCCAGCAGTCCCGACAGGGGGCTGTCTGAAGCTTTCTTT. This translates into CASSPDRGLSEAFF. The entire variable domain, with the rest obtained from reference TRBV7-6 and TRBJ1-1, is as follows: GAGVSQSPRYKVTKRGQDVALRCDPISGHVSLYWYRQALGQGPEFLTYFNYEAQQDKSGLPNDRFSAERPEGSISTLTIQRTEQRDSAMYRCASSPDRGLSEAFFGQGTRLTVV.

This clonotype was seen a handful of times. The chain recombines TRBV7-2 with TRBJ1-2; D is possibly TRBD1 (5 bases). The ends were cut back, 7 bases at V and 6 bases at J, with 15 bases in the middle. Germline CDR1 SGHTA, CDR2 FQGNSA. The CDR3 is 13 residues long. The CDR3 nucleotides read TGTGCCAGCACCCCTTTGGGACTGAATGGCTACACCTTC. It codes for CASTPLGLNGYTF. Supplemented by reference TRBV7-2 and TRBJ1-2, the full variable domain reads GAGVSQSPSNKVTEKGKDVELRCDPISGHTALYWYRQSLGQGLEFLIYFQGNSAPDKSGLPSDRFSAERTGGSVSTLTIQRTQQEDSAVYLCASTPLGLNGYTFGSGTRLTVV.